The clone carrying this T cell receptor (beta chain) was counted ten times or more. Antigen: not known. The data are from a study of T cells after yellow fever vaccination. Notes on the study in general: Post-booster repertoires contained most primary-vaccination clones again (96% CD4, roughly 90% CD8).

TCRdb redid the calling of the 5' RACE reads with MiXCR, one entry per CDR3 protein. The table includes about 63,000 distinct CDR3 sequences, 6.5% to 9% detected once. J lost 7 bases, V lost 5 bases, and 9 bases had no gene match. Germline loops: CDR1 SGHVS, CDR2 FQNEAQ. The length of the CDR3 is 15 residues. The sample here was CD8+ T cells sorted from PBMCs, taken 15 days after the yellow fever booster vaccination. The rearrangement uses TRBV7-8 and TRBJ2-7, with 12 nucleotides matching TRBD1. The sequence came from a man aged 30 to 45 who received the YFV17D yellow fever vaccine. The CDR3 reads CASSDVGTGGGEQYF. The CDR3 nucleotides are TGTGCCAGCAGCGACGTAGGGACAGGGGGCGGTGAGCAGTACTTC.